These 10 T cell receptor beta chains were all obtained from the same sample, sequenced in a study of CD8 T cells in Susac syndrome. RNA totalling about 0.45 to 1 ug underwent reverse transcription with random hexamers. A single record per CDR3 protein comes from TCRdb applying MiXCR to the immunoSEQ multiplex PCR reads. This sample has about 300,000 distinct CDR3 sequences, with about nine tenths found just once. The specimen sequenced was CD8+ T cells from PBMCs. The receptors shown here come from a human donor with multiple sclerosis.

This rearrangement joins TRBV29-1 to TRBJ2-5, with D possibly TRBD2 on 6 matching bases. Germline CDR1 reads SQVTM; CDR2 reads ANQGSEA. The ends were cut back, 7 bases at V and 0 bases at J, with 9 bases in the middle. There are 12 residues in the CDR3. In nucleotides, the CDR3 is TGCAGCGGACGGGAGTACCAAGAGACCCAGTACTTC. This sequence encodes CSGREYQETQYF.

V usage is TRBV27 and J usage is TRBJ2-2; 13 bases map to TRBD2. The V gene's germline CDR1 is MNHEY and CDR2 SMNVEV (reference sequence). This CDR3 region has 18 residues. Unmatched junction bases numbered 10, after V lost 5 bases and J lost 4 bases. CDR3 loop: CASSMGLAGTRRTGELFF. The CDR3 coding sequence is TGTGCCAGCAGTATGGGACTAGCGGGAACCCGGCGCACCGGGGAGCTGTTTTTT.

V usage is TRBV19 and J usage is TRBJ1-5; D unclear. Germline V gives CDR1 LNHDA, CDR2 SQIVND (reference sequence). CDR3 length: 12 amino acids. The germline V and J ends were trimmed by 7 bases and 4 bases, with 8 bases remaining between them. The CDR3 here is CASTYGNQPQHF. CDR3 sequence (DNA): TGTGCCAGTACCTATGGGAATCAGCCCCAGCATTTT. The full variable domain, completed using reference TRBV19 and TRBJ1-5, is DGGITQSPKYLFRKEGQNVTLSCEQNLNHDAMYWYRQDPGQGLRLIYYSQIVNDFQKGDIAEGYSVSREKKESFPLTVTSAQKNPTAFYLCASTYGNQPQHFGDGTRLSIL.

V usage is TRBV20-1 and J usage is TRBJ2-5, with 13 bases identical to TRBD2. Germline CDR1 reads DFQATT; CDR2 reads SNEGSKA (reference sequence). V lost 1 base and J lost 5; bases outside the gene matches: 19. The CDR3 has 20 amino acids. CDR3 nucleotides: TGCAGTGCTAGAGTTCTCCCGGGACTAGCGGGGACTAGGGTAGCGGAGACCCAGTACTTC. As protein: CSARVLPGLAGTRVAETQYF.

DNA of the CDR3: TGTGCCAGCAGCTTAGTTCCGCGGGGGGCTGACAATGAGCAGTTCTTC. Its protein is CASSLVPRGADNEQFF. The gene calls are TRBV7-9 and TRBJ2-1; 8 bases match TRBD2. V lost 1 base to trimming and J lost 5 bases; unmatched junction nucleotides: 7. The germline CDR1 and CDR2 sequences are SEHNR and FQNEAQ (reference sequence). The CDR3 is 16 residues long.

The chain employs TRBV9 and TRBJ2-4; D possibly matches TRBD1 or TRBD2 (6 bases each). Trimming left V 1 base short and J 7 bases short, with 15 bases between. The germline gives CDR1 SGDLS, CDR2 YYNGEE. The CDR3 runs to 15 residues. In nucleotides, the CDR3 is TGTGCCAGCAGCGTACGGGGGCTCCTCCCTAACATTCAGTACTTC. Its protein is CASSVRGLLPNIQYF.

This clonotype was seen once. The V gene is TRBV28, the J gene TRBJ1-1; D may be TRBD1 (5 bases). There are 15 residues in the CDR3. Germline CDR1 and CDR2: MDHEN and SYDVKM. Trimming took off 2 bases at V and 4 bases at J, with 14 bases between the two ends. The CDR3 here is CASSLLGGESTEAFF. CDR3 DNA sequence: TGTGCCAGCAGTTTACTCGGGGGGGAAAGCACTGAAGCTTTCTTT.

The chain links TRBV7-3 to TRBJ2-3; D call uncertain. CDR1 is SGHTA, CDR2 FQGTGA, per germline. Trimming cost V 3 bases and J 1 base, with 14 bases left between them. The CDR3 runs to 16 residues. Written as DNA, the CDR3 is TGTGCCAGCAGCTTGACAACAGACCTACGCACAGATACGCAGTATTTT. Its protein product is CASSLTTDLRTDTQYF.

CDR3 amino acids: CASSGDRIYGYTF. The DNA of the CDR3 is TGTGCCAGCAGCGGGGACAGGATCTATGGCTACACCTTC. The chain carries TRBV9 and TRBJ1-2; TRBD1 matches at 8 bases. The V gene's germline CDR1 is SGDLS and CDR2 YYNGEE. This CDR3 is built from 13 residues. The V gene end was trimmed by 3 bases and the J gene end by 4 bases; junction bases not matched to a gene: 2.

This chain uses TRBV30 with TRBJ2-1, with D possibly matching TRBD2 (5 bases). Trimming stripped 4 bases from V and 6 bases from J, with 7 bases between. Germline V gene lookup returns CDR1 GTSNPN and CDR2 SVGIG (reference sequence). This CDR3 spans 11 amino acids. CDR3 sequence (DNA): TGTGCCTGGAACCTAGCCAATGAGCAGTTCTTC. Protein product: CAWNLANEQFF. Using reference TRBV30 and TRBJ2-1 for the parts outside the CDR3, the full variable domain is SQTIHQWPATLVQPVGSPLSLECTVEGTSNPNLYWYRQAAGRGLQLLFYSVGIGQISSEVPQNLSASRPQDRQFILSSKKLLLSDSGFYLCAWNLANEQFFGPGTRLTVL.